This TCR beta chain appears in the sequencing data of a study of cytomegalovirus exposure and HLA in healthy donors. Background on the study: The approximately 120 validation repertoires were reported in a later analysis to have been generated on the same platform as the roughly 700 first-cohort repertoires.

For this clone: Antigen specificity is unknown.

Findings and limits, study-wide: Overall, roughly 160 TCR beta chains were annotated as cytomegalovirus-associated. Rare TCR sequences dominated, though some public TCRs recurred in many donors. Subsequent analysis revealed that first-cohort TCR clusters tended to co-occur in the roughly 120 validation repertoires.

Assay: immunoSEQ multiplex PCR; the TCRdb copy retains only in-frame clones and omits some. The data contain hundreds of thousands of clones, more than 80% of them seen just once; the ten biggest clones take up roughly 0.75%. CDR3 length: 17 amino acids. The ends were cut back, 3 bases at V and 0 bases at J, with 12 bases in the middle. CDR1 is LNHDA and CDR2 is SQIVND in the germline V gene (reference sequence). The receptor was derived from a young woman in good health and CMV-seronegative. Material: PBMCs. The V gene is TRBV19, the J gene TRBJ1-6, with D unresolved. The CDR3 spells CASSMGGVSSYNSPLHF. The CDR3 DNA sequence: TGTGCCAGTAGTATGGGAGGCGTCTCCTCCTATAATTCACCCCTCCACTTT.